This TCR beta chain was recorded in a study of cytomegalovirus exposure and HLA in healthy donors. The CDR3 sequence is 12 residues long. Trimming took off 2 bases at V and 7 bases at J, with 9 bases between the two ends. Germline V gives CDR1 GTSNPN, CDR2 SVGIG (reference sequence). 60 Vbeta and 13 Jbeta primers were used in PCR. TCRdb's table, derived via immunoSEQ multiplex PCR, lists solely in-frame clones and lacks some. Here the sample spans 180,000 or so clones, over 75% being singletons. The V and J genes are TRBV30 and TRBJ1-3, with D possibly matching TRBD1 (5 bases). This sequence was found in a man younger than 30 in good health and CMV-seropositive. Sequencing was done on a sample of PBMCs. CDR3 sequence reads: CAWSQGGNTIYF. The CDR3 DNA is TGTGCCTGGAGTCAGGGAGGTAACACCATATATTTT.